This entry lists 20 T cell receptor beta chains sequenced from one sample in a study of shared clonotypes between healthy human individuals (dated by TCRdb to about 2020). The library came from the immunoSEQ multiplex PCR assay. Drawn from immuneACCESS, this table holds only the in-frame rearrangements with V and J called that TCRdb kept. Clones are partly lost; checked studies trace under half to an unresolved V gene and leave the rest unexplained. The sample table lists approximately 2.5 million clones, approximately 90% of them with a count of one. Jointly, the top ten make up under 0.15% of the sample. The sample consisted of naive CD4+ T cells sorted from blood. The sample's cell subset or site label, in plain terms: CD45RA+ positively selected. These TCRs come from a man in his late teens or twenties in good health.

This clone was observed a handful of times. V and J are TRBV10-3 and TRBJ1-2; TRBD1 aligns across 8 bases. The CDR3 totals 14 residues. Unmatched junction bases numbered 5, after V lost 7 bases and J lost 1 base. Germline CDR1 reads ENHRY; CDR2 reads SYGVKD. CDR3 sequence: CAITGQGSNYGYTF. The CDR3 nucleotides read TGTGCCATCACAGGACAGGGCAGTAACTATGGCTACACCTTC.

The V and J genes are TRBV6-5 and TRBJ1-4; D unresolved. Deletions cut 2 bases from V and 7 bases from J, with 11 bases between. Per germline, CDR1 MNHEY and CDR2 SVGAGI. CDR3 size: 14 residues. DNA of the CDR3: TGTGCCAGCAGTTACGAGGGAAGTGGTGAAAAACTGTTTTTT. It encodes CASSYEGSGEKLFF.

This chain uses TRBV2 with TRBJ2-1; D ambiguous. CDR1 and CDR2 from the germline V gene are SNHLY and FYNNEI. Trimming took off 5 bases at V and 13 bases at J, with 15 bases between the two ends. CDR3 length equals 12 residues. CDR3 in amino acids: CASSPPINGQFF. Written as DNA, the CDR3 is TGTGCCAGCAGTCCCCCAATAAATGGACAGTTCTTC.

This clone was observed once. The V gene is TRBV29-1, the J gene TRBJ2-1; 9 bases are shared with TRBD2. With V trimmed by 0 bases and J by 9 bases, 12 bases remained unmatched. The CDR3 totals 16 residues. In germline, CDR1 is SQVTM, CDR2 ANQGSEA. The CDR3 sequence: CSVEEYRLAGFSEQFF. CDR3 nucleotide sequence: TGCAGCGTTGAAGAGTATCGGCTAGCGGGATTCAGTGAGCAGTTCTTC.

This rearrangement joins TRBV19 to TRBJ2-7; D uncertain. Between the trimmed V and J ends, which lost 8 bases and 0 bases, there was a span of 11 bases. CDR3 size: 13 residues. The germline V gene has CDR1 LNHDA and CDR2 SQIVND (reference sequence). DNA for the CDR3: TGTGCCAGTTCTAAGACTGACTCCTACGAGCAGTACTTC. It codes for CASSKTDSYEQYF.

This rearrangement joins TRBV7-9 to TRBJ2-1; TRBD1 or TRBD2 may be the D gene (6 bases each). V lost 8 bases and J lost 0, with 14 bases in between. Germline V CDR1 and CDR2: SEHNR, FQNEAQ (reference sequence). This CDR3 comprises 15 residues. CDR3 residues: CASGNSGASYNEQFF. The CDR3 region has the DNA TGTGCCAGCGGTAACTCGGGGGCCTCCTACAATGAGCAGTTCTTC.

The V and J genes are TRBV30 and TRBJ1-1; TRBD1 is a possible D gene (6 bases). The germline V and J ends were trimmed by 4 bases and 6 bases, with 15 bases remaining between them. CDR1 GTSNPN and CDR2 SVGIG come from the germline V gene (reference sequence). The CDR3 loop spans 13 amino acids. CDR3 region: CAWTLGGNAEAFF. For the CDR3, the DNA is TGTGCCTGGACCCTGGGGGGCAACGCTGAAGCTTTCTTT.

The table lists this clone with a count of one. The identical CDR3 is also encoded by other nucleotide sequences in the sample. J is TRBJ2-7 and V is TRBV5-1; 7 bases are a match to TRBD1. The CDR3 length is 14 residues. Germline CDR1 is SGHRS and CDR2 is YFSETQ. Trimming cost V 1 base and J 2 bases; bases outside gene matches: 3. The CDR3 loop reads CASSLFQGAYEQYF. CDR3 coding DNA: TGCGCCAGCAGCTTGTTTCAGGGGGCCTACGAGCAGTACTTC.

This rearrangement joins TRBV18 to TRBJ2-7; 9 bases match TRBD1. V gave up 3 bases and J gave up 3 bases; unmatched junction bases: 9. There are 16 residues in the CDR3. Germline CDR1 and CDR2: KGHSH and LQKENI. CDR3 residues: CASSPNPGQGFYEQYF. The DNA of the CDR3 is TGTGCCAGCTCACCGAACCCGGGACAGGGATTCTACGAGCAGTACTTC.

The V gene is TRBV6-5, the J gene TRBJ2-7, with D perhaps matching TRBD1 or TRBD2 (6 bases each). Germline lookup yields CDR1 MNHEY and CDR2 SVGAGI. This CDR3 comprises 16 residues. The V and J ends lost 0 bases and 3 bases respectively, with 15 bases between them. The DNA for the CDR3 is TGTGCCAGCAGTTACTCGAAGGGGGGCGCCTACTACGAGCAGTACTTC. Protein product: CASSYSKGGAYYEQYF.

This clone was counted a single time. The V call is TRBV29-1, the J call TRBJ2-5; possible D gene TRBD1, 6 bases. The J call may be wrong; the DNA end is better matched by TRBJ2-7. CDR3 size: 15 residues. CDR1 SQVTM and CDR2 ANQGSEA come from the germline V gene. CDR3 nucleotides: TGCAGCGTTGAGGTGGACAGTTCAGGTCCCTACGAGCAGTACTTC. As protein: CSVEVDSSGPYEQYF.

The chain joins TRBV6-6 to TRBJ2-6; perhaps TRBD1 as D (5 bases). This CDR3 has 13 residues. Germline assignment: CDR1 MNHNY and CDR2 SVGAGI (reference sequence). The V end lost 7 bases, the J end lost 2 bases, and 6 bases lay between the germline ends. CDR3 coding DNA: TGTGCCAGCACAGGGACTGGGGCCAACGTCCTGACTTTC. Protein sequence: CASTGTGANVLTF.

The V and J genes are TRBV6-6 and TRBJ1-1; D gene ambiguous. CDR1 and CDR2 from the germline V gene are MNHNY and SVGAGI (reference sequence). V was shortened by 4 bases and J by 0 bases, with 6 bases between the two germline ends. The CDR3 is 13 residues long. CDR3 nucleotides: TGTGCCAGCAGTTTAGACATGAACACTGAAGCTTTCTTT. Translating it yields CASSLDMNTEAFF.

This chain connects TRBV6-6 to TRBJ2-7, with D perhaps given as TRBD1 or TRBD2 (5 bases each). The CDR3 length is 14 residues. CDR1 is MNHNY, CDR2 SVGAGI, per germline (reference sequence). V lost 4 bases and J 5 bases, leaving 15 bases between the germline ends. The CDR3 DNA reads TGTGCCAGCAGTTCGGGGACGTGGAAGGACGAGCAGTACTTC. Protein sequence: CASSSGTWKDEQYF.

The chain has TRBV6-1 and TRBJ1-1, with D possibly matching TRBD1 (6 bases). Germline-derived CDR1 and CDR2 are MNHNS and SASEGT. The V end was cut by 10 bases, the J end by 5 bases, with 20 bases between. The CDR3 has 14 amino acids. CDR3 region: CANAEGGVWTEAFF. CDR3 coding DNA: TGTGCCAACGCAGAGGGGGGAGTGTGGACTGAAGCTTTCTTT.

V usage is TRBV7-9 and J usage is TRBJ2-7; the match to TRBD2 covers 12 bases. The CDR3 is 15 amino acids. The V segment lost 1 base and the J segment 3 bases; nucleotides outside the gene matches: 1. Germline assignment: CDR1 SEHNR and CDR2 FQNEAQ (reference sequence). As DNA, the CDR3 is TGTGCCAGCAGCTTAGGGACTAGCGGGGACTACGAGCAGTACTTC. Translating it yields CASSLGTSGDYEQYF.

The chain is built from TRBV10-1 and TRBJ2-2, with D hard to call. From germline, CDR1 is WNHNN and CDR2 SYGVQD (reference sequence). Between the trimmed V and J ends, which lost 4 bases and 5 bases, there was a span of 8 bases. The CDR3 sequence is 13 residues long. The CDR3 sequence: CASSGTGTGELFF. As DNA, the CDR3 is TGCGCCAGCAGTGGGACGGGTACCGGGGAGCTGTTTTTT.

The chain recombines TRBV5-4 with TRBJ1-2; D not resolved. Germline CDR1 and CDR2: SGHNT and YYREEE (reference sequence). V lost 0 bases, J lost 7 bases, and 16 bases lay in between. This CDR3 is 15 amino acids long. CDR3: CASSLVVASMGGYTF. In DNA, the CDR3 is TGTGCCAGCAGCTTGGTTGTCGCGTCCATGGGTGGCTACACCTTC.

On this clone itself: At the DNA level, this CDR3 is encoded by other sequences in the same sample as well. The chain is built from TRBV18 and TRBJ2-3; D uncertain. Germline V gene lookup returns CDR1 KGHSH and CDR2 LQKENI. V was trimmed by 1 base and J by 0 bases, leaving 5 bases between them. The CDR3 consists of 14 residues. This CDR3 is CASSPQGSTDTQYF. For the CDR3, the DNA is TGTGCCAGCTCACCACAAGGGAGCACAGATACGCAGTATTTT.

The gene calls are TRBV29-1 and TRBJ2-1; D gene unclear. V was pared by 3 bases and J by 10 bases, with 10 bases between. Germline V gene sequence: CDR1 SQVTM, CDR2 ANQGSEA. This CDR3 spans 11 amino acids. As DNA, the CDR3 is TGCAGCGTTGATATTACGCCCGAGCAGTTCTTC. This gives the protein CSVDITPEQFF.